A selection of T cell receptor beta chains follows, all from one sample in a study of blood T cell repertoires in COVID-19. Assay: immunoSEQ multiplex PCR; the TCRdb copy retains only in-frame clones and omits some. Here the sample spans roughly 70,000 clones, roughly 90% being singletons. The source material was peripheral blood. These receptors originate from a man in his sixties or seventies with active or convalescent COVID-19. The CDR3 runs from the conserved cysteine through the conserved F or W. Fields, in order: D gene, CDR3 length, clone size, J gene, V gene, CDR3 protein, CDR3 DNA. A D gene is named only where the DNA matches it firmly. Not all rows give a size; the values are once, few, many and, for expanded clones, a class.

NA | 14 | NA | TRBJ2-7 | TRBV18 | CASSPPRDPYEQYF | TGTGCCAGCTCACCACCGCGAGATCCCTACGAGCAGTACTTC
NA | 13 | few | TRBJ2-1 | TRBV7-3 | CASSITGTTDQFF | TGTGCCAGCAGCATAACCGGGACAACCGATCAGTTCTTC
NA | 16 | NA | TRBJ1-5 | TRBV28 | CASSRRGGGPNQPQHF | TGTGCCAGCAGCAGAAGGGGCGGCGGCCCCAATCAGCCCCAGCATTTT
NA | 15 | NA | TRBJ2-7 | TRBV14 | CASSQATGPLYEQYF | TGTGCCAGCAGCCAAGCAACAGGGCCCCTCTACGAGCAGTACTTC
TRBD2 | 15 | NA | TRBJ2-1 | TRBV7-7 | CASSSGGGGRNEQFF | TGTGCCAGCAGCTCCGGGGGGGGCGGTAGGAATGAGCAGTTCTTC
NA | 12 | NA | TRBJ1-5 | TRBV6-2/TRBV6-3 | CASSKQGRPQHF | TGTGCCAGCAGCAAACAGGGTCGACCCCAGCATTTT
TRBD2 | 15 | NA | TRBJ2-7 | TRBV4-1 | CASSQVLAETYEQYF | TGCGCCAGCAGCCAAGTTCTAGCGGAGACCTACGAGCAGTACTTC
TRBD1 | 14 | NA | TRBJ1-2 | TRBV2 | CASTPGQGAYGYTF | TGTGCCAGCACCCCGGGACAGGGAGCCTATGGCTACACCTTC
NA | 13 | NA | TRBJ1-6 | TRBV3-1/TRBV3-2 | CASSDTVNSPLHF | TGTGCCAGCTCTGACACAGTCAATTCACCCCTCCACTTT
NA | 13 | NA | TRBJ1-1 | TRBV3-1/TRBV3-2 | CASSHNGGTEAFF | TGTGCCAGCAGCCACAACGGGGGCACTGAAGCTTTCTTT
TRBD1 | 15 | NA | TRBJ1-5 | TRBV19 | CASSTPTGRNQPQHF | TGTGCCAGTAGTACCCCGACAGGGAGAAATCAGCCCCAGCATTTT
NA | 14 | NA | TRBJ2-1 | TRBV12-2 | CAAAEAASYNEQFF | TGTGCAGCCGCGGAAGCGGCCTCCTACAATGAGCAGTTCTTC
NA | 14 | once | TRBJ2-7 | TRBV5-1 | CASSLETVHIEQYF | TGCGCCAGCAGCTTGGAAACTGTTCATATCGAGCAGTACTTC
NA | 14 | NA | TRBJ2-3 | TRBV7-8 | CASSLMASTDTQYF | TGTGCCAGCAGCTTAATGGCTAGCACAGATACGCAGTATTTT
NA | 13 | NA | TRBJ2-5 | TRBV19 | CASSISRQETQYF | TGTGCCAGTAGTATATCCAGACAAGAGACCCAGTACTTC
NA | 18 | NA | TRBJ1-2 | TRBV7-5 | CVRSLGLTSNYPNYGYTF | TGTGTCAGAAGCTTGGGACTTACGTCTAACTATCCTAACTATGGCTACACCTTC
NA | 16 | NA | TRBJ1-5 | TRBV21-1 | CASSKADRGGNQPQHF | TGTGCCAGCAGCAAAGCCGACAGGGGAGGGAATCAGCCCCAGCATTTT
TRBD1 | 14 | NA | TRBJ1-4 | TRBV20-1 | CSASGGQINEKLFF | TGCAGTGCTAGTGGGGGACAGATTAATGAAAAACTGTTTTTT
NA | 13 | NA | TRBJ1-3 | TRBV10-1 | CARGGGSGNTIYF | TGCGCCAGAGGGGGTGGGTCGGGAAACACCATATATTTT
NA | 16 | NA | TRBJ2-6 | TRBV4-2 | CASSQTSESGANVLTF | TGTGCCAGCAGCCAGACGTCGGAGTCTGGGGCCAACGTCCTGACTTTC
NA | 13 | NA | TRBJ1-2 | TRBV25-1 | CASSDTGPFGYTF | TGTGCCAGCAGTGATACAGGCCCTTTTGGCTACACCTTC
TRBD1 | 14 | NA | TRBJ2-1 | TRBV9 | CASSVGQGDNEQFF | TGTGCCAGCAGCGTAGGCCAGGGGGACAATGAGCAGTTCTTC
TRBD2 | 12 | NA | TRBJ2-7 | TRBV7-9 | CASSRTSGEQYF | TGTGCCAGCAGCAGGACTAGCGGCGAGCAGTACTTC
NA | 13 | NA | TRBJ2-2 | TRBV5-6 | CASSLPVTGELFF | TGTGCCAGCAGCTTGCCCGTGACCGGGGAGCTGTTTTTT
NA | 13 | NA | TRBJ1-1 | TRBV7-2 | CASSSGRGLEAFF | TGTGCCAGCAGCTCCGGGAGGGGGTTAGAAGCTTTCTTT
TRBD2 | 15 | NA | TRBJ2-2 | TRBV24-1 | CATSAPGLANGELFF | TGTGCCACCAGCGCTCCGGGACTAGCGAATGGGGAGCTGTTTTTT
TRBD1 | 14 | once | TRBJ1-2 | TRBV2 | CASSLWGQTNGYTF | TGTGCCAGCAGTCTTTGGGGACAGACAAATGGCTACACCTTC
TRBD2 | 14 | NA | TRBJ2-3 | TRBV2 | CASTRLADTDTQYF | TGTGCCAGCACTCGACTAGCGGATACAGATACGCAGTATTTT
TRBD1 | 14 | once | TRBJ1-2 | TRBV9 | CASTSGQGNYGYTF | TGTGCCAGCACCTCTGGACAGGGGAACTATGGCTACACCTTC
NA | 14 | NA | TRBJ1-1 | TRBV9 | CASSVDVRNTEAFF | TGTGCCAGCAGCGTAGATGTCAGGAACACTGAAGCTTTCTTT
NA | 15 | NA | TRBJ2-5 | TRBV18 | CASSPAGQFQETQYF | TGTGCCAGCTCACCGGCAGGACAGTTCCAAGAGACCCAGTACTTC